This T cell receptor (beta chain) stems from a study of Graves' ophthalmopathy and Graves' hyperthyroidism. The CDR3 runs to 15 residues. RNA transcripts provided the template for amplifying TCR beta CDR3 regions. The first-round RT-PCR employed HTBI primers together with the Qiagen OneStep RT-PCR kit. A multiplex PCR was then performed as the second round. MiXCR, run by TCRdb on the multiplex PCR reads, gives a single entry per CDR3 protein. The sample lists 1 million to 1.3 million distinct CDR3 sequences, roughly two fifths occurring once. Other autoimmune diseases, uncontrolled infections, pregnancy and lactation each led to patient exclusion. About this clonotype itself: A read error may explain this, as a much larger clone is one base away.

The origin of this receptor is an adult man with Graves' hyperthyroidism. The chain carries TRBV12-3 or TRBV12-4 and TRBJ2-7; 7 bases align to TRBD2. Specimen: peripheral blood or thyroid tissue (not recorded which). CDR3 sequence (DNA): TGTGTCAGCACCCTCGGGAGCGGGGTCAACTACGAGCAGTACTTC. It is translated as CVSTLGSGVNYEQYF.